These 27 T cell receptor beta chains share one sample of origin, sequenced in a study of radiation and T cells in renal cell carcinoma. Time point meaning: blood 4 weeks post-SBRT, at nephrectomy. The treatment was: 15 Gy SBRT to primary tumor, nephrectomy 4 weeks later. The method was immunoSEQ multiplex PCR; TCRdb's version includes in-frame clones alone and lacks a portion of them. The sample lists under 200,000 clones; 88% were seen once. The source material was blood, sampled from a patient whose treatment included radiotherapy and nephrectomy. The receptors come from a woman in her 50s with renal cell carcinoma.

The J gene is TRBJ1-2, the V gene TRBV11-2; D call uncertain. V was cut by 0 bases and J by 4 bases, with 6 bases left in between. Per the germline V gene, CDR1 is SGHAT and CDR2 is FQNNGV. The CDR3 is 13 amino acids. Here the CDR3 reads CASSLEAGYGYTF. CDR3 bases: TGTGCCAGCAGCTTAGAGGCCGGCTATGGCTACACCTTC.

V usage is TRBV5-4 and J usage is TRBJ2-5; D tentatively fits TRBD1 or TRBD2 (5 bases each). This CDR3 has 16 residues. Germline V gene lookup returns CDR1 SGHNT and CDR2 YYREEE (reference sequence). Trimming took off 0 bases at V and 4 bases at J, with 16 bases between the two ends. CDR3 sequence (DNA): TGTGCCAGCAGCTTGGGACGAGGGGTCGGAGGAGAGACCCAGTACTTC. Translated, it gives CASSLGRGVGGETQYF.

The chain links TRBV18 to TRBJ2-2, with unresolved D. Deletions cut 2 bases from V and 4 bases from J, with 5 bases between. From germline, CDR1 is KGHSH and CDR2 LQKENI. The CDR3 loop spans 13 amino acids. The chain's CDR3 is CASSPVLTGELFF. CDR3 in DNA: TGTGCCAGCTCACCAGTGCTCACCGGGGAGCTGTTTTTT.

This clone was picked up one time. V and J are TRBV7-9 and TRBJ2-6; D gene ambiguous. The CDR3 covers 16 residues. The V end was cut by 6 bases, the J end by 1 base, with 13 bases between. CDR1 and CDR2 (germline): SEHNR, FQNEAQ (reference sequence). CDR3 sequence (DNA): TGTGCCAGCAGTCCCGATCTGGGGTCTGGGGCCAACGTCCTGACTTTC. It is translated as CASSPDLGSGANVLTF. Filled out from reference TRBV7-9 and TRBJ2-6, the complete variable domain reads DTGVSQNPRHKITKRGQNVTFRCDPISEHNRLYWYRQTLGQGPEFLTYFQNEAQLEKSRLLSDRFSAERPKGSFSTLEIQRTEQGDSAMYLCASSPDLGSGANVLTFGAGSRLTVL.

The V call is TRBV19, the J call TRBJ1-2, with D unresolved. The CDR3 is 13 amino acids. V was pared by 6 bases and J by 4 bases, with 12 bases between. Per germline, CDR1 LNHDA and CDR2 SQIVND (reference sequence). This CDR3 reads CASSVGRPYGYTF. DNA of the CDR3: TGTGCCAGTAGCGTAGGGCGCCCCTATGGCTACACCTTC.

The chain couples TRBV6-5 to TRBJ1-1; D is possibly TRBD1 (5 bases). The CDR3 contains 14 residues. The ends were cut back, 6 bases at V and 1 base at J, with 12 bases in the middle. Per the germline V gene, CDR1 is MNHEY and CDR2 is SVGAGI. CDR3 sequence (DNA): TGTGCCAGCAGACAGGCCTCTAGGAACACTGAAGCTTTCTTT. Its protein is CASRQASRNTEAFF.

The chain employs TRBV7-2 and TRBJ2-1; 9 bases are a match to TRBD2. Per the germline V gene, CDR1 is SGHTA and CDR2 is FQGNSA. This CDR3 contains 14 residues. Trimming took 3 bases from V and 7 from J; bases not matched to a gene: 4. CDR3 bases: TGTGCCAGCAGCTTTGGACTAGCGAGTAATGAGCAGTTCTTC. Its protein is CASSFGLASNEQFF.

The chain links TRBV27 to TRBJ1-6; possible D gene TRBD1, 6 bases. The germline V gene encodes CDR1 MNHEY and CDR2 SMNVEV (reference sequence). The CDR3 covers 16 residues. Trimming stripped 1 base from V and 7 bases from J, with 14 bases between. CDR3 amino acids: CASSLWIGQKNSPLHF. The DNA of the CDR3 is TGTGCCAGCAGTTTATGGATCGGACAGAAAAATTCACCCCTCCACTTT.

This clone was observed once. This sequence joins TRBV11-2 and TRBJ1-3; possible D gene TRBD1, 6 bases. V lost 3 bases and J lost 2, with 11 bases in between. CDR1 and CDR2 from the germline V gene are SGHAT and FQNNGV. This CDR3 is 15 amino acids long. DNA of the CDR3: TGTGCCAGCAGCTTCCCCAGGGGAACTGGAAACACCATATATTTT. It yields the protein CASSFPRGTGNTIYF.

The CDR3 protein is CASREGAGTAGETQYF. Written as DNA, the CDR3 is TGCGCCAGCAGAGAGGGAGCCGGGACGGCAGGGGAGACCCAGTACTTC. The chain employs TRBV5-1 and TRBJ2-5; the D gene could be TRBD1 or TRBD2 (5 bases each). The CDR3 totals 16 residues. Germline V gives CDR1 SGHRS, CDR2 YFSETQ. V lost 5 bases to trimming and J lost 5 bases, with 22 bases between them.

The chain uses TRBV6-4 and TRBJ2-2; TRBD2 matches 9 bases. The germline gives CDR1 MRHNA, CDR2 SNTAGT. Trimming at V came to 6 bases and at J to 5 bases, leaving 4 bases not matched to a gene. There are 14 residues in the CDR3. CDR3 sequence: CASSLGLATGELFF. CDR3 bases: TGTGCCAGCAGCCTCGGACTAGCGACCGGGGAGCTGTTTTTT.

The V and J genes are TRBV5-6 and TRBJ1-1; TRBD1 might be the D (5 bases). V was trimmed by 5 bases and J by 5 bases, leaving 10 bases between them. The CDR3 has 12 amino acids. CDR1 is SGHDT and CDR2 is YYEEEE in the germline V gene. CDR3 region: CASSWGVTEAFF. The CDR3 region has the DNA TGTGCCAGCAGTTGGGGGGTAACTGAAGCTTTCTTT.

This rearrangement joins TRBV7-2 to TRBJ2-5; D possibly matches TRBD1 or TRBD2 (6 bases each). The germline V gene has CDR1 SGHTA and CDR2 FQGNSA. The V end lost 0 bases, the J end lost 4 bases, and 15 bases lay between the germline ends. CDR3 length equals 16 residues. CDR3 amino acids: CASSLAGGRSRETQYF. DNA for the CDR3: TGTGCCAGCAGCTTAGCGGGGGGCAGGAGTCGAGAGACCCAGTACTTC. The variable domain in full, with the rest retrieved from reference TRBV7-2 and TRBJ2-5, is GAGVSQSPSNKVTEKGKDVELRCDPISGHTALYWYRQSLGQGLEFLIYFQGNSAPDKSGLPSDRFSAERTGGSVSTLTIQRTQQEDSAVYLCASSLAGGRSRETQYFGPGTRLLVL.

V and J are TRBV11-2 and TRBJ2-1; TRBD2 matches 9 bases. V gave up 0 bases and J gave up 4 bases; unmatched junction bases: 4. CDR1 is SGHAT, CDR2 FQNNGV, per germline. The CDR3 is 16 amino acids. CDR3: CASSLDRGGEYNEQFF. CDR3 DNA sequence: TGTGCCAGCAGCTTAGATCGCGGGGGGGAATACAATGAGCAGTTCTTC. Combining the CDR3 with reference TRBV11-2 and TRBJ2-1 gives the whole variable domain EAGVAQSPRYKIIEKRQSVAFWCNPISGHATLYWYQQILGQGPKLLIQFQNNGVVDDSQLPKDRFSAERLKGVDSTLKIQPAKLEDSAVYLCASSLDRGGEYNEQFFGPGTRLTVL.

The chain employs TRBV6-5 and TRBJ1-1, with D unresolved. Per germline, CDR1 MNHEY and CDR2 SVGAGI. V dropped 6 bases and J dropped 0 bases, with 8 bases sitting between them. This CDR3 is 13 amino acids long. The CDR3 coding sequence is TGTGCCAGCAGAGCCAGAATGAACACTGAAGCTTTCTTT. The encoded protein is CASRARMNTEAFF.

The chain joins TRBV7-2 to TRBJ2-3; TRBD2 matches 9 bases. The length of the CDR3 is 15 residues. V gave up 5 bases and J gave up 4 bases; unmatched junction bases: 7. In germline, CDR1 is SGHTA, CDR2 FQGNSA. CDR3 nucleotides: TGTGCCAGCAGCATCGCTAGCGGGGCCTCAGATACGCAGTATTTT. Its protein product is CASSIASGASDTQYF. Drawing the rest from reference TRBV7-2 and TRBJ2-3, the complete variable domain is GAGVSQSPSNKVTEKGKDVELRCDPISGHTALYWYRQSLGQGLEFLIYFQGNSAPDKSGLPSDRFSAERTGGSVSTLTIQRTQQEDSAVYLCASSIASGASDTQYFGPGTRLTVL.

This clone was seen only once. The CDR3 nucleotides are TGTGCCAGCAGCCAGACCCCGGGACAGGGGGCTGGATCACCCCTCCACTTT. Translation gives CASSQTPGQGAGSPLHF. The genes are TRBV14 and TRBJ1-6; 12 bases agree with TRBD1. The CDR3 is made up of 17 amino acids. CDR1 and CDR2 (germline): SGHDN, FVKESK. With 3 bases clipped from V and 10 bases from J, the junction kept 10 bases outside the gene matches.

This chain links TRBV28 with TRBJ2-7; D ambiguous. Trimming removed 6 bases at V and 2 bases at J, with 11 bases between. The length of the CDR3 is 13 residues. Germline V CDR1 and CDR2: MDHEN, SYDVKM. The DNA of the CDR3 is TGTGCCAGCAGACCTGCTGGCACCTACGAGCAGTACTTC. Its protein is CASRPAGTYEQYF. Full variable domain (rest looked up from reference TRBV28 and TRBJ2-7): DVKVTQSSRYLVKRTGEKVFLECVQDMDHENMFWYRQDPGLGLRLIYFSYDVKMKEKGDIPEGYSVSREKKERFSLILESASTNQTSMYLCASRPAGTYEQYFGPGTRLTVT.

The rearrangement uses TRBV5-6 and TRBJ1-4; D is unresolved. The V and J ends lost 4 bases and 10 bases respectively, with 14 bases between them. CDR3 length equals 13 residues. The germline CDR1 and CDR2 sequences are SGHDT and YYEEEE. Here the CDR3 reads CASSVKGGAKLFF. The CDR3 region has the DNA TGTGCCAGCAGCGTTAAGGGTGGTGCAAAACTGTTTTTT.

V and J are TRBV5-1 and TRBJ2-7, with 8 bases matching TRBD2. CDR1 and CDR2 from the germline V gene are SGHRS and YFSETQ. The CDR3 contains 16 residues. Trimming at V came to 5 bases and at J to 5 bases, leaving 15 bases not matched to a gene. CDR3 in amino acids: CASSPDGLADRDEQYF. In DNA form, the CDR3 reads TGCGCCAGCAGTCCTGACGGACTAGCCGATCGTGACGAGCAGTACTTC.

This sequence joins TRBV7-3 and TRBJ1-2; TRBD1 might be the D (5 bases). This CDR3 has 14 residues. Trimming pared 5 bases from V and 3 bases from J, leaving 13 bases between. Germline assignment: CDR1 SGHTA and CDR2 FQGTGA. CDR3 loop: CASSLGDGDYGYTF. DNA for the CDR3: TGTGCCAGCAGCCTGGGGGACGGCGACTATGGCTACACCTTC. The full variable domain, rest sourced from reference TRBV7-3 and TRBJ1-2, is GAGVSQTPSNKVTEKGKYVELRCDPISGHTALYWYRQSLGQGPEFLIYFQGTGAADDSGLPNDRFFAVRPEGSVSTLKIQRTERGDSAVYLCASSLGDGDYGYTFGSGTRLTVV.

V is TRBV13 and J is TRBJ2-1, with TRBD2 matching 9 bases. Germline V CDR1 and CDR2: PRHDT, FYEKMQ (reference sequence). The CDR3 contains 16 residues. With 3 bases clipped from V and 7 bases from J, the junction kept 10 bases outside the gene matches. This CDR3 is CASSFPAGTSRNEQFF. CDR3 nucleotide sequence: TGTGCCAGCAGCTTCCCTGCCGGGACTAGCAGGAATGAGCAGTTCTTC.

The V gene is TRBV7-2, the J gene TRBJ2-2; D is unclear. From germline, CDR1 is SGHTA and CDR2 FQGNSA. V was trimmed by 1 base and J by 4 bases, leaving 4 bases between them. The length of the CDR3 is 13 residues. The CDR3 coding sequence is TGTGCCAGCAGCTTAGACGGCACCGGGGAGCTGTTTTTT. Amino acids: CASSLDGTGELFF. Full variable domain (remainder filled in from reference TRBV7-2 and TRBJ2-2): GAGVSQSPSNKVTEKGKDVELRCDPISGHTALYWYRQSLGQGLEFLIYFQGNSAPDKSGLPSDRFSAERTGGSVSTLTIQRTQQEDSAVYLCASSLDGTGELFFGEGSRLTVL.

This chain uses TRBV19 with TRBJ2-1, with D possibly matching TRBD1 (6 bases). Germline V CDR1 and CDR2: LNHDA, SQIVND (reference sequence). The CDR3 is 14 residues long. With 4 bases removed from V and 5 bases from J, the gap between germline ends came to 12 bases. CDR3 protein: CASSKTGSDNEQFF. CDR3 bases: TGTGCCAGTAGTAAAACAGGGTCGGACAATGAGCAGTTCTTC.

This rearrangement joins TRBV6-5 to TRBJ1-1; D uncertain. V lost 6 bases and J 1 base, leaving 9 bases between the germline ends. There are 13 residues in the CDR3. Germline V gives CDR1 MNHEY, CDR2 SVGAGI. CDR3 DNA: TGTGCCAGCAGCCGATGGACGAACACTGAAGCTTTCTTT. This encodes CASSRWTNTEAFF.

The rearrangement uses TRBV6-1 and TRBJ2-7; 7 nucleotides align to TRBD1. This CDR3 has 14 amino acids. Unmatched junction bases numbered 5, after V lost 4 bases and J lost 2 bases. Germline assignment: CDR1 MNHNS and CDR2 SASEGT. As DNA, the CDR3 is TGTGCCAGCAGTGGAGGGACAGCGACCTACGAGCAGTACTTC. Protein product: CASSGGTATYEQYF.

V and J are TRBV5-1 and TRBJ1-1, with D unclear. Trimming left V 0 bases short and J 11 bases short, with 11 bases between. This CDR3 comprises 12 residues. The germline V gene has CDR1 SGHRS and CDR2 YFSETQ. CDR3 loop: CASSLGGKLAFF. CDR3 nucleotide sequence: TGCGCCAGCAGCTTGGGCGGTAAGCTGGCTTTCTTT.